This T cell receptor beta chain was observed in a study of chemoradiotherapy in HPV16-positive cancers. Study-level background: Candidate HPV-specific T-cell clones and common TCR motifs came from functional assays in a couple of HPV16-positive patients. Whole-study results and caveats: HPV-specific T cells were functionally defined from only two HPV16-positive patients.

As concerns this clone: Antigen unknown.

Data came from immunoSEQ multiplex PCR; TCRdb stores just in-frame clones and leaves some out. Counted here are roughly 15,000 clones, over 70% occurring once; the ten biggest clones make up approximately 9.6%. V lost 4 bases to trimming and J lost 4 bases, with 17 bases between them. In germline, CDR1 is SGHRS, CDR2 YFSETQ. This CDR3 has 15 residues. The TCR sequence derives from a human donor with HPV-associated anogenital cancer. The chain employs TRBV5-1 and TRBJ1-1; possibly TRBD1 for D (6 bases). Sample acquisition took place from a patient who underwent chemoradiotherapy. CDR3 protein: CASSQLTGFSTEAFF. The CDR3 DNA reads TGCGCCAGCAGCCAACTTACAGGGTTCTCCACTGAAGCTTTCTTT. The whole variable domain, remainder taken from reference TRBV5-1 and TRBJ1-1, is KAGVTQTPRYLIKTRGQQVTLSCSPISGHRSVSWYQQTPGQGLQFLFEYFSETQRNKGNFPGRFSGRQFSNSRSEMNVSTLELGDSALYLCASSQLTGFSTEAFFGQGTRLTVV.